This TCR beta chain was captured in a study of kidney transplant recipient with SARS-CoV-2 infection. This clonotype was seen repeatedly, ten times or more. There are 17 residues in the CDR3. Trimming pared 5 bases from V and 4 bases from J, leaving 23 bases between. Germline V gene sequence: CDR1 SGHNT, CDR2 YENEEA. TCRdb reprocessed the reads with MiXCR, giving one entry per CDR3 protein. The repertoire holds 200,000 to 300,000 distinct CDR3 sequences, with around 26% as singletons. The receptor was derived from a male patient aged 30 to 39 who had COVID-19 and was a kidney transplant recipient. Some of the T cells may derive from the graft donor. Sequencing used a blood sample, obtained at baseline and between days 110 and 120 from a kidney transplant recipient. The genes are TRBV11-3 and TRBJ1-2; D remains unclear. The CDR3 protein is CASSRWSDLGKTYGYTF. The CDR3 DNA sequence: TGTGCCAGCAGCAGATGGAGCGATCTCGGAAAGACCTATGGCTACACCTTC.